The T cell receptor (beta chain) described here comes from a study of blood T cell repertoires in COVID-19. Study details: The study drew acute and convalescent COVID-19 samples from the United States, Italy and Spain. The cDNA or gDNA used as material had been derived from T cells, B-cell-depleted T cells, or PBMCs.

This clone appeared once. CDR1 is LGHDT and CDR2 is YNNKEL in the germline V gene (reference sequence). The CDR3 loop spans 15 amino acids. V was trimmed by 4 bases and J by 1 base, leaving 13 bases between them. Authors' processing steps: Estimates of nucleated cell counts were drawn from the amplification of reference gene primers. Generated by immunoSEQ multiplex PCR, the TCRdb table keeps only in-frame clones and is missing some. V and J calls and clone size are copied from that table; D and trimming were computed from the DNA. The data contain over 85,000 clones, 70% to 85% of them singletons. The sample comprised peripheral blood. The chain carries TRBV3-1 (or the pseudogene TRBV3-2) and TRBJ1-1, with D unresolved. This clonotype was obtained from a man aged 55 to 69 with acute or convalescent COVID-19. The CDR3 protein is CASSRSGFANTEAFF. CDR3 DNA: TGTGCCAGCAGCCGGTCAGGCTTCGCGAACACTGAAGCTTTCTTT.